This entry lists 28 T cell receptor beta chains sequenced from one sample in a study of cytomegalovirus exposure and HLA in healthy donors. This PCR relied on a set of 60 Vbeta primers and 13 Jbeta primers. TCRdb keeps only in-frame clones here, not all; method: immunoSEQ multiplex PCR. The profile shows approximately 200,000 clones, just under 80% of them singletons. The sample comprised PBMCs. These receptors all come from a woman aged 30 to 39 in good health and CMV-seropositive.

This chain links TRBV6-8 with TRBJ1-3; D is perhaps TRBD1 (5 bases). V lost 10 bases, J lost 2 bases, and 15 bases lay in between. The CDR3 is 14 residues long. In germline, CDR1 is MNHGY, CDR2 SAAAGT. The CDR3 is CATSRVQTGNTIYF. Here the CDR3 DNA reads TGTGCCACCTCCAGGGTTCAAACTGGAAACACCATATATTTT.

The chain's CDR3 is CASSLRDRNNEQFF. CDR3 coding DNA: TGTGCCAGCAGCTTAAGGGACAGGAACAATGAGCAGTTCTTC. The chain is built from TRBV7-2 and TRBJ2-1; 8 bases are shared with TRBD1. The CDR3 totals 14 residues. V lost 2 bases to trimming and J lost 5 bases; unmatched junction nucleotides: 2. CDR1 and CDR2 (germline): SGHTA, FQGNSA.

CDR3 sequence reads: CASSLVVDTQYF. As DNA, the CDR3 is TGTGCCAGCAGCTTAGTAGTAGATACGCAGTATTTT. The rearrangement links TRBV11-2 to TRBJ2-3; D remains ambiguous. The CDR3 loop spans 12 amino acids. V lost 1 base and J 5 bases, leaving 4 bases between the germline ends. Germline lookup yields CDR1 SGHAT and CDR2 FQNNGV. The entire variable domain, with the rest obtained from reference TRBV11-2 and TRBJ2-3, is as follows: EAGVAQSPRYKIIEKRQSVAFWCNPISGHATLYWYQQILGQGPKLLIQFQNNGVVDDSQLPKDRFSAERLKGVDSTLKIQPAKLEDSAVYLCASSLVVDTQYFGPGTRLTVL.

The gene calls are TRBV7-9 and TRBJ2-5, with D possibly matching TRBD1 (6 bases). The CDR3 extends over 16 amino acids. The germline V and J ends were trimmed by 3 bases and 4 bases, with 18 bases remaining between them. Germline assignment: CDR1 SEHNR and CDR2 FQNEAQ (reference sequence). As DNA, the CDR3 is TGTGCCAGCAGCTTCCTCCCACGGGCAGGGGCAGAGACCCAGTACTTC. Translated: CASSFLPRAGAETQYF.

This clone was recorded a few times. The V call is TRBV4-2, the J call TRBJ2-7; 12 bases fit TRBD2. V lost 0 bases, J lost 2 bases, and 14 bases stayed unmatched. Germline CDR1 is LGHNA and CDR2 is YNFKEQ. The CDR3 sequence is 20 residues long. The CDR3 loop reads CASSQELAGGLSIRPYEQYF. Here the CDR3 DNA reads TGTGCCAGCAGCCAAGAACTAGCGGGGGGCCTCAGCATTCGTCCCTACGAGCAGTACTTC.

This rearrangement joins TRBV28 to TRBJ2-1, with TRBD2 matching over 8 bases. CDR1 and CDR2 from the germline V gene are MDHEN and SYDVKM. Germline trimming cut 3 bases from V and 0 bases from J; bases unmatched to any gene: 4. CDR3 length equals 16 residues. CDR3 sequence: CASSLMAGGSYNEQFF. CDR3 nucleotides: TGTGCCAGCAGTTTGATGGCGGGAGGCTCCTACAATGAGCAGTTCTTC. Based on the CDR3 plus reference TRBV28 and TRBJ2-1, the full variable domain is DVKVTQSSRYLVKRTGEKVFLECVQDMDHENMFWYRQDPGLGLRLIYFSYDVKMKEKGDIPEGYSVSREKKERFSLILESASTNQTSMYLCASSLMAGGSYNEQFFGPGTRLTVL.

The CDR3 nucleotides are TGTGCCAGCAGCGTTACTAGCGGGAGTAGGTACGAGCAGTACTTC. It translates to CASSVTSGSRYEQYF. J is TRBJ2-7 and V is TRBV27, with 11 bases identical to TRBD2. CDR3 length: 15 residues. Trimming removed 6 bases from V and 4 bases from J; junction bases left unmatched: 8. CDR1 and CDR2 (germline): MNHEY, SMNVEV (reference sequence).

The rearrangement links TRBV5-4 to TRBJ1-2; D might be TRBD1 (5 bases). The germline V gene encodes CDR1 SGHNT and CDR2 YYREEE (reference sequence). This CDR3 has 17 residues. Between the trimmed V and J ends, which lost 6 bases and 8 bases, there was a span of 29 bases. This CDR3 reads CASNSPGPMGRDGGYTF. As DNA, the CDR3 is TGTGCCAGCAACTCCCCCGGCCCAATGGGCAGGGATGGGGGCTACACCTTC.

The chain employs TRBV2 and TRBJ2-2; the match to TRBD2 covers 9 bases. The CDR3 runs to 16 residues. After removal of 5 bases from V and 6 bases from J, the junction contained 10 bases not matched to a gene. The germline V gene has CDR1 SNHLY and CDR2 FYNNEI. The CDR3 sequence: CASSYSAGGLAGELFF. The DNA of the CDR3 is TGTGCCAGCAGTTACTCAGCGGGAGGCCTGGCCGGGGAGCTGTTTTTT.

This clone occurred once. The rearrangement links TRBV29-1 to TRBJ2-2, with TRBD2 matching 15 bases. Looked up from germline, CDR1 is SQVTM and CDR2 is ANQGSEA. V lost 6 bases and J lost 1; bases outside the gene matches: 3. The CDR3 loop spans 16 amino acids. The chain's CDR3 is CSVLGLAGGNTGELFF. CDR3 DNA sequence: TGCAGCGTCCTGGGACTAGCGGGGGGGAACACCGGGGAGCTGTTTTTT.

The chain carries TRBV5-5 and TRBJ1-3; D uncertain. The ends were cut back, 0 bases at V and 0 bases at J, with 7 bases in the middle. The CDR3 length is 15 residues. Germline lookup yields CDR1 SGHKS and CDR2 YYEKEE (reference sequence). The CDR3 nucleotides are TGTGCCAGCAGCTTGGCGGCGGCCTCTGGAAACACCATATATTTT. Amino acids: CASSLAAASGNTIYF.

A few counts support this clone. The genes are TRBV7-2 and TRBJ2-7; D is uncertain. The V gene's germline CDR1 is SGHTA and CDR2 FQGNSA. Trimming removed 7 bases at V and 6 bases at J, with 19 bases between. CDR3 length: 14 residues. Written as DNA, the CDR3 is TGTGCCAGCACGAATTCAGGTATCCTTTCCGAGCAGTACTTC. It is translated as CASTNSGILSEQYF.

The chain couples TRBV27 to TRBJ2-3; the match to TRBD2 covers 7 bases. With V trimmed by 2 bases and J by 10 bases, 9 bases remained unmatched. This CDR3 comprises 14 residues. The germline V gene has CDR1 MNHEY and CDR2 SMNVEV (reference sequence). Here the CDR3 reads CASSLVAGEAPQYF. In nucleotides, the CDR3 is TGTGCCAGCAGTTTAGTGGCGGGAGAGGCACCGCAGTATTTT.

This chain joins TRBV10-1 and TRBJ2-7; TRBD2 matches 7 bases. Germline CDR1 reads WNHNN; CDR2 reads SYGVQD (reference sequence). Trimming removed 0 bases from V and 3 bases from J; junction bases left unmatched: 2. The CDR3 length is 14 residues. CDR3 sequence: CASSESGGIYEQYF. In DNA, the CDR3 is TGCGCCAGCAGTGAGTCGGGAGGGATCTACGAGCAGTACTTC.

J is TRBJ2-6 and V is TRBV19, with 7 bases lining up with TRBD1. J lost 2 bases, V lost 8 bases, and 3 bases had no gene match. Germline loops: CDR1 LNHDA, CDR2 SQIVND (reference sequence). The CDR3 sequence is 14 residues long. CDR3 amino acids: CASDTGAGANVLTF. The CDR3 nucleotides are TGTGCCAGTGATACAGGGGCTGGGGCCAACGTCCTGACTTTC.

V is TRBV27 and J is TRBJ2-5; TRBD2 matches 9 bases. V lost 5 bases to trimming and J lost 5 bases; unmatched junction nucleotides: 12. The CDR3 consists of 16 residues. CDR1 MNHEY and CDR2 SMNVEV come from the germline V gene (reference sequence). The CDR3 loop reads CASSPRGGRGGETQYF. CDR3 DNA: TGTGCCAGCAGTCCTAGGGGCGGGAGGGGGGGGGAGACCCAGTACTTC.

V and J are TRBV6-5 and TRBJ2-1; TRBD2 matches at 7 bases. The ends lost 5 bases at V and 4 bases at J; junction bases unmatched: 8. Germline V lookup: CDR1 MNHEY, CDR2 SVGAGI. The CDR3 covers 15 residues. For the CDR3, the DNA is TGTGCCAGCAGTCCTAGCGGAGGAGGATACAATGAGCAGTTCTTC. This translates into CASSPSGGGYNEQFF.

This clone appeared once. The chain is built from TRBV5-6 and TRBJ1-5, with 7 nucleotides matching TRBD1. CDR1 is SGHDT, CDR2 YYEEEE, per germline. V shed 4 bases and J 6 bases; nucleotides not matched to a gene: 4. This CDR3 comprises 13 residues. The CDR3 reads CASSVAGGQPQHF. CDR3 nucleotide sequence: TGTGCCAGCAGCGTGGCAGGGGGTCAGCCCCAGCATTTT.

The chain joins TRBV5-1 to TRBJ2-1; 9 bases line up with TRBD2. The germline V gene encodes CDR1 SGHRS and CDR2 YFSETQ. V was pared by 4 bases and J by 8 bases, with 10 bases of the junction left unmatched. There are 15 residues in the CDR3. DNA of the CDR3: TGCGCCAGCAGCCGCGGGGTAGCGGGAGTGGATGAGCAGTTCTTC. This gives the protein CASSRGVAGVDEQFF.

With regard to this clone: This sample includes further DNA sequences coding for the same CDR3. The chain carries TRBV28 and TRBJ2-1; 7 bases match TRBD2. Germline V gene data show CDR1 as MDHEN and CDR2 as SYDVKM. V was clipped by 5 bases and J by 10 bases; unmatched bases: 2. This CDR3 is built from 11 residues. CDR3 DNA sequence: TGTGCCAGCAGTAGCGGGAACGAGCAGTTCTTC. Translated: CASSSGNEQFF.

This clone was recorded only once. J is TRBJ1-1 and V is TRBV6-5, with unresolved D. The V end lost 7 bases, the J end lost 9 bases, and 12 bases lay between the germline ends. The CDR3 totals 11 residues. CDR1 is MNHEY, CDR2 SVGAGI, per germline. CDR3 residues: CASNFGEKAFF. CDR3 sequence (DNA): TGTGCCAGCAATTTCGGGGAGAAAGCTTTCTTT.

The V call is TRBV18, the J call TRBJ1-1, with 10 nucleotides matching TRBD1. Trimming cost V 5 bases and J 6 bases; bases outside gene matches: 12. CDR3 size: 16 residues. Germline values: CDR1 KGHSH, CDR2 LQKENI. CDR3: CASSTPGQGYFAEAFF. The CDR3 nucleotides read TGTGCCAGCTCAACTCCGGGACAGGGGTATTTCGCTGAAGCTTTCTTT. Combining the CDR3 with reference TRBV18 and TRBJ1-1 gives the whole variable domain NAGVMQNPRHLVRRRGQEARLRCSPMKGHSHVYWYRQLPEEGLKFMVYLQKENIIDESGMPKERFSAEFPKEGPSILRIQQVVRGDSAAYFCASSTPGQGYFAEAFFGQGTRLTVV.

This chain joins TRBV6-1 and TRBJ2-3; D is perhaps TRBD2 (5 bases). CDR1 and CDR2 (germline): MNHNS, SASEGT. Trimming left V 4 bases short and J 0 bases short, with 17 bases between. This CDR3 has 17 amino acids. The CDR3 DNA follows: TGTGCCAGCAGTGGGAGAACGGGGATGTCTAGCACAGATACGCAGTATTTT. Its protein product is CASSGRTGMSSTDTQYF.

The J gene is TRBJ1-1, the V gene TRBV28, with 11 positions matching TRBD1. V gave up 8 bases and J gave up 0 bases; unmatched junction bases: 11. This CDR3 is 17 amino acids long. The germline V gene has CDR1 MDHEN and CDR2 SYDVKM. For the CDR3, the DNA is TGTGCCAGCGCACCGGGACAGGGGGTTCAAATGAACACTGAAGCTTTCTTT. Amino acid sequence: CASAPGQGVQMNTEAFF.

The chain combines TRBV13 with TRBJ2-2, with TRBD1 matching 8 bases. The trim removed 5 bases at V and 2 bases at J, leaving 7 bases unmatched. Germline lookup yields CDR1 PRHDT and CDR2 FYEKMQ (reference sequence). This CDR3 is built from 16 residues. DNA of the CDR3: TGTGCCAGCAGCCCCCAGGACAGGGCTAACACCGGGGAGCTGTTTTTT. It translates to CASSPQDRANTGELFF.

The CDR3 coding sequence is TGTGCCAGCGAACCCGGGACTAGCGGGAGCTCCTACAATGAGCAGTTCTTC. This gives the protein CASEPGTSGSSYNEQFF. This rearrangement joins TRBV7-9 to TRBJ2-1; TRBD2 matches 14 bases. The CDR3 extends over 17 amino acids. V shed 8 bases, J shed 0 bases, and the junction held 6 bases outside the gene matches. Germline V gene lookup returns CDR1 SEHNR and CDR2 FQNEAQ (reference sequence).

The rearrangement uses TRBV6-5 and TRBJ2-7; a possible D gene is TRBD1 (5 bases). This CDR3 has 13 residues. V was trimmed by 0 bases and J by 3 bases, leaving 6 bases between them. Germline V lookup: CDR1 MNHEY, CDR2 SVGAGI. CDR3 residues: CASSYSGHYEQYF. The CDR3 nucleotides read TGTGCCAGCAGTTACTCGGGGCACTACGAGCAGTACTTC.

The chain uses TRBV6-5 and TRBJ1-2, with TRBD1 as a possible D gene (5 bases). The length of the CDR3 is 16 residues. The V end was cut by 0 bases, the J end by 6 bases, with 17 bases between. CDR1 and CDR2 from the germline V gene are MNHEY and SVGAGI. CDR3 residues: CASSYSWGLLKDGYTF. CDR3 DNA: TGTGCCAGCAGTTACTCGTGGGGACTCCTAAAAGATGGCTACACCTTC.